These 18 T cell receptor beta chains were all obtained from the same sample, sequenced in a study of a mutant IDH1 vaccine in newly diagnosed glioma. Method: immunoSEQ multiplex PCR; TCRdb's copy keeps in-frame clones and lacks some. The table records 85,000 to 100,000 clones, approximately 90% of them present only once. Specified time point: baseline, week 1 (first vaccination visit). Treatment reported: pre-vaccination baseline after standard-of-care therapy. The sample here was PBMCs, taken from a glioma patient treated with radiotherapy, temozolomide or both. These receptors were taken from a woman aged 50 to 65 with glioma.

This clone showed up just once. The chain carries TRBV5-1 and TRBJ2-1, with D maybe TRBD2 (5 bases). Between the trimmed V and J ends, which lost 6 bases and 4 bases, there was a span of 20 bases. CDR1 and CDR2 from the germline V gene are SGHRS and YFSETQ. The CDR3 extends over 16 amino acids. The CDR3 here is CASNPDGSLAYNEQFF. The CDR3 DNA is TGCGCCAGCAACCCGGACGGCTCCTTAGCGTACAATGAGCAGTTCTTC.

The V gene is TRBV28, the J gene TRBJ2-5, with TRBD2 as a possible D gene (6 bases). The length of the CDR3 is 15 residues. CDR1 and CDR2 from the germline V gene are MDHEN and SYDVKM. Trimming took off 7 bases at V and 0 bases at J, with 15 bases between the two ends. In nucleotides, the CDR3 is TGTGCCAGCACTGTCGGCGGGGTAAACCAAGAGACCCAGTACTTC. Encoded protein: CASTVGGVNQETQYF.

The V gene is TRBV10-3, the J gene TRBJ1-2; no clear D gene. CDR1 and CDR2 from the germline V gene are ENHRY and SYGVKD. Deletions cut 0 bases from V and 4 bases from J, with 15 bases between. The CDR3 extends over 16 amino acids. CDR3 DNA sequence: TGTGCCATCAGTGAGTCAGACACACCTACTTCCTATGGCTACACCTTC. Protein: CAISESDTPTSYGYTF.

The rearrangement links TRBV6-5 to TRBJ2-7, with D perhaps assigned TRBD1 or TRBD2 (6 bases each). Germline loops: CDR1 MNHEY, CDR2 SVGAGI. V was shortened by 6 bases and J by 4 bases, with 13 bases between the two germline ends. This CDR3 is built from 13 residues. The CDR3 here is CASRRGRMYEQYF. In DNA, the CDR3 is TGTGCCAGCAGACGGGGGCGGATGTACGAGCAGTACTTC.

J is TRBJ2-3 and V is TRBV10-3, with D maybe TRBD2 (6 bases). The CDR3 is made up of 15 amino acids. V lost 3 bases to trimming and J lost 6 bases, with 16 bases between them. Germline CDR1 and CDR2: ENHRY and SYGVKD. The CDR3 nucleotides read TGTGCCATCAGTGATGGTGACGGGGGACGGGATACGCAGTATTTT. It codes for CAISDGDGGRDTQYF.

In DNA form, the CDR3 reads TGTGCCAGCAGCTCCCGAGGACAAGGCCTGGTGTACGAGCAGTACTTC. Protein product: CASSSRGQGLVYEQYF. The V and J genes are TRBV7-9 and TRBJ2-7; D is possibly TRBD1 (5 bases). The CDR3 sequence is 16 residues long. V lost 4 bases, J lost 4 bases, and 20 bases lay in between. Per the germline V gene, CDR1 is SEHNR and CDR2 is FQNEAQ (reference sequence).

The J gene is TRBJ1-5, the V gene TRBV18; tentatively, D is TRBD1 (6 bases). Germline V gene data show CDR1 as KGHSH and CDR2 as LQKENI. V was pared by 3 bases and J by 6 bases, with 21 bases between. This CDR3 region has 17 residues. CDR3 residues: CASSPEGGAGKRQPQHF. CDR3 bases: TGTGCCAGCTCACCGGAGGGGGGCGCAGGGAAACGTCAGCCCCAGCATTTT.

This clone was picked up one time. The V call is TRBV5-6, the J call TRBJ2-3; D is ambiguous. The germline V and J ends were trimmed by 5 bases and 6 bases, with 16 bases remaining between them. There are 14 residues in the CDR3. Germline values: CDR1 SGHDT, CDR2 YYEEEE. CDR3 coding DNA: TGTGCCAGCAGAAAAGACCCGTCCGGGGATACGCAGTATTTT. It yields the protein CASRKDPSGDTQYF.

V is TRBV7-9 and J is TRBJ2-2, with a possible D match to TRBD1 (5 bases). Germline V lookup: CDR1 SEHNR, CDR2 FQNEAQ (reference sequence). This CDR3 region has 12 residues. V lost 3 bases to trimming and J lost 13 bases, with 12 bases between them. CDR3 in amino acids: CASSLGQGRLFF. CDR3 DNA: TGTGCCAGCAGCTTGGGGCAGGGTCGGCTGTTTTTT.

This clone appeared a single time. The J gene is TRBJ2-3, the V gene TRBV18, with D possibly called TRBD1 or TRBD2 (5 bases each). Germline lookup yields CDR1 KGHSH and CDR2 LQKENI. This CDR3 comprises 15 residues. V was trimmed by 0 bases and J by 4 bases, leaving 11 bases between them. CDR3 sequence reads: CASSPPGVGADTQYF. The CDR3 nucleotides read TGTGCCAGCTCACCACCGGGGGTAGGGGCAGATACGCAGTATTTT.

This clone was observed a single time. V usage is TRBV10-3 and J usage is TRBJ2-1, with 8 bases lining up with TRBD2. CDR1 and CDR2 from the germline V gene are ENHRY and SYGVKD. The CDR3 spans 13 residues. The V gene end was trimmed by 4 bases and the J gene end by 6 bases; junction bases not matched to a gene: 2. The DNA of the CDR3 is TGTGCCATCAGTGTGGCGGGAGGCAATGAGCAGTTCTTC. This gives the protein CAISVAGGNEQFF.

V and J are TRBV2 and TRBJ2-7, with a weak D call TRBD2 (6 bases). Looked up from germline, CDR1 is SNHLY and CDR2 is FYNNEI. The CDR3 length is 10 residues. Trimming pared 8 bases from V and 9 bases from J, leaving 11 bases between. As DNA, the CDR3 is TGTGCCAGCGTTACTAGCCGGCAGTACTTC. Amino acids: CASVTSRQYF.

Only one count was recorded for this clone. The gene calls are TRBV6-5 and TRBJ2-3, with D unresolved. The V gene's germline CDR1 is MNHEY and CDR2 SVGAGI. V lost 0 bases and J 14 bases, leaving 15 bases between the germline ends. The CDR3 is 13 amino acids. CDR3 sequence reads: CASSYSPGFGVYF. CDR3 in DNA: TGTGCCAGCAGTTACTCCCCCGGCTTTGGAGTGTATTTT.

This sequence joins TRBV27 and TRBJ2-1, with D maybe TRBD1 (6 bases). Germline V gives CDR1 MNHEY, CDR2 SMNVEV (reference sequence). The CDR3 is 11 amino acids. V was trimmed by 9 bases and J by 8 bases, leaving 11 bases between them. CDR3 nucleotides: TGTGCCAGTCACAGGGAAGATGAGCAGTTCTTC. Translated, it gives CASHREDEQFF.

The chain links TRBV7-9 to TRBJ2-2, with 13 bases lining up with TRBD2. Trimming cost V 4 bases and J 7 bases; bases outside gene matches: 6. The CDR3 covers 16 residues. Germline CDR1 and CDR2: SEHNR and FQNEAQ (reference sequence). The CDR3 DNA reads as TGTGCCAGCAGCTGGGGGACTAGCGGGATAGTCGGGGAGCTGTTTTTT. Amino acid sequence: CASSWGTSGIVGELFF.

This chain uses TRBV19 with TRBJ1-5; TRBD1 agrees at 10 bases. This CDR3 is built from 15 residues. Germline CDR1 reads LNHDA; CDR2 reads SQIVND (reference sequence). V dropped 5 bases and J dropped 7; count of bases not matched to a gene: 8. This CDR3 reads CASSPGQGIWQPQHF. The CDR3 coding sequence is TGTGCCAGTAGTCCGGGACAGGGGATATGGCAGCCCCAGCATTTT.

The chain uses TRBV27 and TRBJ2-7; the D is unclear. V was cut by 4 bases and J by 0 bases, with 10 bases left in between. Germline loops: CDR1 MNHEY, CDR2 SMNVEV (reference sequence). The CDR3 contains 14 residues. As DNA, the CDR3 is TGTGCCAGCAGTTATGACGGGTTCTCCTACGAGCAGTACTTC. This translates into CASSYDGFSYEQYF.

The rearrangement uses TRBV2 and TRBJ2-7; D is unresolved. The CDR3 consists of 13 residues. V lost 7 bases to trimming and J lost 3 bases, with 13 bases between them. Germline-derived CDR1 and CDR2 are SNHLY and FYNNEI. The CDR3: CASKVGQDYEQYF. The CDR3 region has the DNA TGTGCCAGCAAAGTGGGTCAGGACTACGAGCAGTACTTC.